Listed here is a single T cell receptor beta chain. As yet, its antigen is unknown. This entry belongs to a study of cytomegalovirus exposure and HLA in healthy donors. Study-level background: Early released data comprised about 84 million unique TCRs from HLA-typed donors.

Study-wide points: In vitro confirmation showed a few CMV-associated chains to be CMV antigen specific.

The CDR3 has 13 residues. Looked up from germline, CDR1 is MNHNS and CDR2 is SASEGT. Trimming pared 2 bases from V and 3 bases from J, leaving 8 bases between. Primers: 60 Vbeta forward and 13 Jbeta reverse. Libraries were prepared by immunoSEQ multiplex PCR; TCRdb keeps only in-frame clonotypes and omits some of them. The sample lists around 100,000 clones; around 82% were seen once. The rearrangement uses TRBV6-1 and TRBJ2-7, with D uncertain. Sequencing used PBMCs. This clonotype originated in a woman in her forties or fifties in good health and CMV-seropositive. CDR3 residues: CASSEMAGYEQYF. The DNA of the CDR3 is TGTGCCAGCAGTGAAATGGCAGGCTACGAGCAGTACTTC.